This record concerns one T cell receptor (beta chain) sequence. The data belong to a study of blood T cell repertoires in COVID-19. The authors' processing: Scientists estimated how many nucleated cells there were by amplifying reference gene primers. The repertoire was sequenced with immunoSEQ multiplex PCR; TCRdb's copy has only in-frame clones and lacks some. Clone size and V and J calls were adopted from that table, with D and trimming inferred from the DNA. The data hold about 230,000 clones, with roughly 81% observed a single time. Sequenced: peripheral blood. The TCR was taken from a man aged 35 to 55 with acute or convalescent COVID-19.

The CDR3 region is CASSLDLAGNYGYTF. The CDR3 DNA reads TGTGCCAGCAGCTTAGACCTGGCGGGAAACTATGGCTACACCTTC. V is TRBV7-2 and J is TRBJ1-2; D is ambiguous. Trimming stripped 1 base from V and 2 bases from J, with 11 bases between. The CDR3 runs 15 residues. CDR1 is SGHTA, CDR2 FQGNSA, per germline.